The 24 T cell receptor beta chains listed next were all sequenced from one sample in a study of T cell clonality in common variable immunodeficiency. Some clones are missing from TCRdb's copy, which holds only in-frame ones; the method was immunoSEQ multiplex PCR. The sample presents tens of thousands of clones, none singletons. Sequenced: peripheral blood mononuclear cells. Receptors originate from a person aged 18-69 years in good health.

The sample holds many counts of this clone. The read falls 3 residues short of the CDR3 end, and the missing part is taken from the germline J gene. The gene calls are TRBV7-8 and TRBJ2-7; 7 nucleotides line up with TRBD1. J was trimmed by 6 bases and V by 4 bases; bases with no gene match: 15. This CDR3 contains 16 residues. Germline CDR1 SGHVS, CDR2 FQNEAQ. Partial CDR3 DNA: TGTGCCAGCAGCTCCCCAAGCCCGGGGACAGTAGCCGAG. Translating it yields CASSSPSPGTVAE. In full, the CDR3 reads CASSSPSPGTVAEQYF.

This clone was seen many times. The CDR3 is cut off 3 residues early in the read; its end comes from the germline J gene. V and J are TRBV4-1 and TRBJ2-7; no definite D call. Germline CDR1 MGHRA, CDR2 YSYEKL. This CDR3 is built from 13 residues. V gave up 2 bases and J gave up 6 bases, with 11 bases separating them. The CDR3 sequence: CASSQNGRAEQYF. CDR3 bases read: TGCGCCAGCAGCCAAAATGGAAGGGCCGAG.

There are many counts of this clone. The read comes to an end 3 residues before the CDR3 does, leaving the germline J gene to fill in the end. The chain has TRBV7-3 and TRBJ2-3, with 11 nucleotides matching TRBD2. The V segment lost 3 bases and the J segment 4 bases; nucleotides outside the gene matches: 3. The CDR3 runs 15 residues. The germline V gene has CDR1 SGHTA and CDR2 FQGTGA. CDR3 DNA (partial): TGTGCCAGCAGCTTTAGCGGGAGGGCGCCAGATACG. Translating it yields CASSFSGRAPDT. The whole CDR3 protein reads CASSFSGRAPDTQYF.

This clone was counted ten times or more. The sequence runs out 3 residues before the end of the CDR3; the remainder is reconstructed from the germline J gene. The chain carries TRBV29-1 and TRBJ1-6; D uncertain. Trimming shortened V by 3 bases and J by 0 bases, and 6 bases separated the two germline ends. This CDR3 spans 14 amino acids. Germline CDR1 is SQVTM and CDR2 is ANQGSEA. The CDR3 spells CSVETNSYNSPLHF. CDR3 DNA (partial): TGCAGCGTTGAGACAAACTCCTATAATTCACCC.

This clone was seen ten or more times. The read terminates 3 residues ahead of where the CDR3 ends, so the germline J gene completes it. This chain links TRBV7-3 with TRBJ1-1, with D tentatively TRBD1 (5 bases). Germline-derived CDR1 and CDR2 are SGHTA and FQGTGA. This CDR3 has 13 amino acids. The part of the CDR3 DNA that was read is TGTGCCAGCAGCCTTGACAGTTTAGGGGAA. As protein: CASSLDSLGE. The entire CDR3 protein is CASSLDSLGEAFF. Based on the CDR3 plus reference TRBV7-3 and TRBJ1-1, the full variable domain is GAGVSQTPSNKVTEKGKYVELRCDPISGHTALYWYRQSLGQGPEFLIYFQGTGAADDSGLPNDRFFAVRPEGSVSTLKIQRTERGDSAVYLCASSLDSLGEAFFGQGTRLTVV.

The sample holds many counts of this clone. Partial CDR3 DNA: TGCGCCAGCAGCTTTAAAGAGACC. Its protein product is CASSFKET. Given in full, the CDR3 is CASSFKETQYF. The rearrangement joins TRBV5-1 to TRBJ2-5; no clear D gene. The CDR3 extends 3 residues past the end of the read, so its final part is completed from the germline J gene. The CDR3 is 11 residues long. V was pared by 2 bases and J by 3 bases, with 2 bases between. From germline, CDR1 is SGHRS and CDR2 YFSETQ.

Ten or more counts support this clone. The read ends 3 residues shy of where the CDR3 ends; the end is completed using the germline J gene. J is TRBJ1-2 and V is TRBV7-9; 8 nucleotides line up with TRBD1. Germline V gene sequence: CDR1 SEHNR, CDR2 FQNEAQ (reference sequence). The CDR3 totals 12 residues. After removal of 5 bases from V and 4 bases from J, the junction contained 0 bases not matched to a gene. This chain's CDR3 is CASSGQGYGYTF. CDR3 DNA, as far as it was read: TGTGCCAGCAGCGGACAGGGCTATGGC.

This clone was observed many times. With the read ending 3 residues before the CDR3 end, the germline J gene is used to fill in that end. V usage is TRBV5-1 and J usage is TRBJ1-6, with D perhaps TRBD1 (6 bases). The V end was cut by 0 bases, the J end by 4 bases, with 11 bases between. The germline gives CDR1 SGHRS, CDR2 YFSETQ. This CDR3 has 16 residues. The part of the CDR3 DNA that was read is TGCGCCAGCAGCTTGGTTTCAGGGGTATATAATTCACCC. Encoded protein: CASSLVSGVYNSP. The complete CDR3 sequence is CASSLVSGVYNSPLHF.

This clone was detected many times. Partial CDR3 DNA: TGCGCCAGCAGTCAGGGTGGGTTAGGACGCGCGGATACG. Amino acids: CASSQGGLGRADT. The CDR3 as a whole reads CASSQGGLGRADTQYF. The chain carries TRBV5-1 and TRBJ2-3, with D perhaps matching TRBD1 (5 bases). The read is 3 residues too short to cover the CDR3 end, so that end is filled in from the germline J gene. Looked up from germline, CDR1 is SGHRS and CDR2 is YFSETQ. The CDR3 totals 16 residues. V lost 5 bases and J lost 6, with 22 bases in between.

This clone has ten or more counts. The read stops 3 residues short of the end of the CDR3; the missing end is completed from the germline J gene. The chain recombines TRBV7-2 with TRBJ2-1; 10 nucleotides align to TRBD2. The CDR3 has 14 amino acids. The J segment lost 2 bases and the V segment lost 10 bases, leaving 5 bases of the junction unmatched. Germline CDR1 SGHTA, CDR2 FQGNSA. CDR3 DNA, as far as it was read: TGTGCCAACGCACTAGCGGGAACCTACAATGAG. Translating it yields CANALAGTYNE. The whole CDR3 sequence is CANALAGTYNEQFF.

The table lists this clone with many counts. The covered CDR3 bases are TGCGCCAGCAGCTTGGCCCCCCAGGTTAGGTATGAG. It is translated as CASSLAPQVRYE. The entire CDR3 protein reads CASSLAPQVRYEQFF. The rearrangement joins TRBV5-1 to TRBJ2-1, with D hard to call. The read gets to within 3 residues of the CDR3 end, and the germline J gene fills in the rest. V was shortened by 0 bases and J by 8 bases, with 15 bases between the two germline ends. The germline V gene encodes CDR1 SGHRS and CDR2 YFSETQ. CDR3 length: 15 amino acids.

This clone was detected ten times or more. The read finishes 3 residues shy of the CDR3 end, and the germline J gene is used to complete it. The rearrangement uses TRBV27 and TRBJ1-6; maybe TRBD1 (6 bases). Looked up from germline, CDR1 is MNHEY and CDR2 is SMNVEV (reference sequence). V was clipped by 6 bases and J by 7 bases, with 13 bases between them. This CDR3 region has 14 residues. The CDR3 is CASSLQGWNSPLHF. Incomplete CDR3 DNA: TGTGCCAGCAGCTTACAGGGCTGGAATTCACCC.

Ten or more counts support this clone. CDR3 DNA (partial): TGTGCCAGCAGCTTGACTTCCGGGTACACCGGGGAG. Amino acids: CASSLTSGYTGE. The full CDR3 protein is CASSLTSGYTGELFF. The V gene is TRBV5-4, the J gene TRBJ2-2; D is unresolved. The missing CDR3 end, 3 residues past where the read stops, is filled in from the germline J gene. This CDR3 has 15 residues. Per germline, CDR1 SGHNT and CDR2 YYREEE (reference sequence). The germline V and J ends were trimmed by 1 base and 3 bases, with 10 bases remaining between them.

This clone was recorded many times. The read ends 3 residues before the CDR3 terminus; that terminus is restored from the germline J gene. The chain recombines TRBV29-1 with TRBJ2-2, with 11 bases identical to TRBD1. The CDR3 consists of 16 residues. Germline CDR1 and CDR2: SQVTM and ANQGSEA. Trimming at V came to 7 bases and at J to 0 bases, leaving 7 bases not matched to a gene. The CDR3 reads CSGLGTGGPNTGELFF. The covered CDR3 bases are TGCAGCGGGTTGGGGACAGGGGGTCCGAACACCGGGGAG.

At least ten counts were recorded for this clone. The read terminates 3 residues before the CDR3 end, so the remaining end is supplied by the germline J gene. The rearrangement links TRBV2 to TRBJ1-2; D unclear. With 6 bases removed from V and 2 bases from J, the gap between germline ends came to 10 bases. The CDR3 is 13 amino acids. Germline CDR1 reads SNHLY; CDR2 reads FYNNEI. The sequenced part of the CDR3 DNA is TGTGCCAGCAGGGCGGAGCAAAACTATGGC. This encodes CASRAEQNYG. The full CDR3 protein reads CASRAEQNYGYTF.

This clone appeared many times. The CDR3 goes on 3 residues after the read ends, and that part is filled in from the germline J gene. V gene TRBV20-1 combines with J gene TRBJ1-1; D unclear. The CDR3 runs 14 residues. V was clipped by 3 bases and J by 1 base, with 12 bases between them. Looked up from germline, CDR1 is DFQATT and CDR2 is SNEGSKA (reference sequence). The CDR3 sequence is CSARPFSGNTEAFF. CDR3 DNA, as far as it was read: TGCAGTGCTAGGCCCTTCAGTGGGAACACTGAA.

In its sample, this clone was seen many times. The CDR3 end falls 3 residues outside the read, so it is completed with the germline J gene. The chain has TRBV20-1 and TRBJ2-1, with TRBD2 identical over 10 bases. This CDR3 contains 14 residues. The germline CDR1 and CDR2 sequences are DFQATT and SNEGSKA (reference sequence). J lost 3 bases, V lost 5 bases, and 4 bases had no gene match. The CDR3 is CSAPSGGDYNEQFF. CDR3 DNA, as far as it was read: TGCAGTGCTCCCAGCGGGGGGGACTACAATGAG.

This clone has ten or more counts. The read ends 3 residues before the CDR3 terminus; that terminus is restored from the germline J gene. This chain joins TRBV4-1 and TRBJ2-3; the match to TRBD1 covers 7 bases. CDR1 is MGHRA and CDR2 is YSYEKL in the germline V gene. The V segment lost 6 bases and the J segment 2 bases; nucleotides outside the gene matches: 5. This CDR3 region has 14 residues. The chain's CDR3 is CASRGDRNTDTQYF. The covered CDR3 bases are TGCGCCAGCAGGGGGGACAGAAACACAGATACG.

This clone was counted ten times or more. The read comes to an end 3 residues before the CDR3 does, leaving the germline J gene to fill in the end. This chain links TRBV11-2 with TRBJ1-1; D is unresolved. The CDR3 contains 13 residues. Germline V gives CDR1 SGHAT, CDR2 FQNNGV. The covered CDR3 bases are TGTGCCAGCAGCTTAGGTTGGCCGCCCGAA. It is translated as CASSLGWPPE. The complete CDR3 sequence is CASSLGWPPEAFF. The variable domain in full, with the rest retrieved from reference TRBV11-2 and TRBJ1-1, is EAGVAQSPRYKIIEKRQSVAFWCNPISGHATLYWYQQILGQGPKLLIQFQNNGVVDDSQLPKDRFSAERLKGVDSTLKIQPAKLEDSAVYLCASSLGWPPEAFFGQGTRLTVV.

This clone was picked up many times. The CDR3 is cut off 3 residues early in the read; its end comes from the germline J gene. The J gene is TRBJ1-5, the V gene TRBV5-1; 7 bases align to TRBD1. Germline V lookup: CDR1 SGHRS, CDR2 YFSETQ. The length of the CDR3 is 14 residues. The V and J ends lost 4 bases and 2 bases, in that order; junction bases with no gene match: 3. CDR3 DNA, as far as it was read: TGCGCCAGCAGCCTAGGGACAGGCAATCAGCCC. Its translation: CASSLGTGNQP. The CDR3 reads in full as CASSLGTGNQPQHF.

This clone was recorded at least ten times. The read terminates 3 residues ahead of where the CDR3 ends, so the germline J gene completes it. The J gene is TRBJ2-2, the V gene TRBV5-1, with D perhaps matching TRBD1 (6 bases). The germline gives CDR1 SGHRS, CDR2 YFSETQ. This CDR3 has 16 residues. V was cut by 4 bases and J by 4 bases, with 17 bases left in between. CDR3 residues: CASSPDKGDPTGELFF. The sequenced CDR3 bases are TGCGCCAGCAGCCCGGATAAGGGGGACCCCACCGGGGAG.

Many counts were recorded for this clone. The read finishes 3 residues shy of the CDR3 end, and the germline J gene is used to complete it. The rearrangement links TRBV4-2 to TRBJ2-1; 9 nucleotides align to TRBD2. This CDR3 has 18 residues. The V gene's germline CDR1 is LGHNA and CDR2 YNFKEQ. V lost 0 bases and J lost 8; bases outside the gene matches: 14. The CDR3 here is CASSQEVGLAGRVHEQFF. CDR3 DNA, as far as it was read: TGTGCCAGCAGCCAAGAAGTAGGTCTAGCGGGGAGGGTCCATGAG.

Many counts were recorded for this clone. From the germline J gene comes the end of the CDR3, since the read stops 3 residues before it. The chain has TRBV3-1 (or the pseudogene TRBV3-2) and TRBJ2-1; no firm D call. This CDR3 contains 12 residues. Germline values: CDR1 LGHDT, CDR2 YNNKEL (reference sequence). Trimming took off 2 bases at V and 4 bases at J, with 3 bases between the two ends. The CDR3 reads CASSQIYNEQFF. The covered CDR3 bases are TGTGCCAGCAGCCAAATATACAATGAG.

This clone was detected many times. The read terminates 3 residues ahead of where the CDR3 ends, so the germline J gene completes it. The V call is TRBV7-2, the J call TRBJ2-3, with a weak D call TRBD2 (6 bases). CDR3 length: 13 residues. V lost 7 bases to trimming and J lost 4 bases, with 12 bases between them. The germline gives CDR1 SGHTA, CDR2 FQGNSA. Incomplete CDR3 DNA: TGTGCCAGCACCGCGACGGGGGCAGATACG. Its translation: CASTATGADT. The full CDR3 sequence reads CASTATGADTQYF. Variable domain in full (rest from reference TRBV7-2 and TRBJ2-3): GAGVSQSPSNKVTEKGKDVELRCDPISGHTALYWYRQSLGQGLEFLIYFQGNSAPDKSGLPSDRFSAERTGGSVSTLTIQRTQQEDSAVYLCASTATGADTQYFGPGTRLTVL.